Below are 15 T cell receptor beta chains sequenced from a single sample in a study of blood T cell repertoires in COVID-19. The protocol was immunoSEQ multiplex PCR, while the TCRdb copy is restricted to in-frame clones and leaves out a portion. The sample has 150,000 to 200,000 clones, around 87% seen once. Sequenced: peripheral blood. The source of these receptors is a man between 18 and 35 years old with acute or convalescent COVID-19.

This chain uses TRBV7-6 with TRBJ2-3; 10 bases align to TRBD2. Germline V CDR1 and CDR2: SGHVS, FNYEAQ. V gave up 5 bases and J gave up 2 bases; unmatched junction bases: 7. The CDR3 is made up of 16 amino acids. The CDR3 region is CASSRSSGGFTDTQYF. CDR3 bases: TGTGCCAGCAGCCGATCTAGCGGGGGTTTCACAGATACGCAGTATTTT.

The rearrangement links TRBV2 to TRBJ1-5; no clear D. The CDR3 totals 14 residues. Trimming pared 2 bases from V and 9 bases from J, leaving 14 bases between. Germline V gene data show CDR1 as SNHLY and CDR2 as FYNNEI. This CDR3 reads CASSEMTTARPQHF. CDR3 bases: TGTGCCAGCAGTGAAATGACAACCGCAAGGCCCCAGCATTTT. The full variable domain, rest sourced from reference TRBV2 and TRBJ1-5, is EPEVTQTPSHQVTQMGQEVILRCVPISNHLYFYWYRQILGQKVEFLVSFYNNEISEKSEIFDDQFSVERPDGSNFTLKIRSTKLEDSAMYFCASSEMTTARPQHFGDGTRLSIL.

In its sample, this clone was seen a few times. The chain has TRBV9 and TRBJ2-3; 7 bases are shared with TRBD2. The CDR3 covers 17 residues. V lost 4 bases to trimming and J lost 1 base; unmatched junction nucleotides: 12. Germline values: CDR1 SGDLS, CDR2 YYNGEE. CDR3 bases: TGTGCCAGCAGCACCCCGACTGTCACTAGCGGCACAGATACGCAGTATTTT. Translation: CASSTPTVTSGTDTQYF.

This chain links TRBV12-3 or TRBV12-4 with TRBJ1-1, with TRBD1 as a possible D gene (5 bases). The CDR3 length is 13 residues. V lost 2 bases to trimming and J lost 5 bases, with 9 bases between them. The DNA of the CDR3 is TGTGCCAGCAGTTTAAATAGGGGTACTGAAGCTTTCTTT. It yields the protein CASSLNRGTEAFF.

The V call is TRBV28, the J call TRBJ1-6; perhaps TRBD1 as D (6 bases). The CDR3 is made up of 15 amino acids. Trimming took 5 bases from V and 14 from J, leaving 22 bases between them. Germline V CDR1 and CDR2: MDHEN, SYDVKM. The CDR3 sequence is CASSREGRDNSALHF. CDR3 DNA: TGTGCCAGCAGTCGAGAGGGCAGGGACAATTCGGCCCTCCACTTT.

The chain employs TRBV11-2 and TRBJ1-4; D is possibly TRBD1 (5 bases). V was cut by 5 bases and J by 0 bases, with 13 bases left in between. The V gene's germline CDR1 is SGHAT and CDR2 FQNNGV. The length of the CDR3 is 16 residues. This CDR3 is CASSGGGIATNEKLFF. The CDR3 DNA sequence: TGTGCCAGCAGCGGGGGAGGGATTGCAACTAATGAAAAACTGTTTTTT. Based on the CDR3 plus reference TRBV11-2 and TRBJ1-4, the full variable domain is EAGVAQSPRYKIIEKRQSVAFWCNPISGHATLYWYQQILGQGPKLLIQFQNNGVVDDSQLPKDRFSAERLKGVDSTLKIQPAKLEDSAVYLCASSGGGIATNEKLFFGSGTQLSVL.

J is TRBJ2-4 and V is TRBV3-1 (or the pseudogene TRBV3-2); tentatively, D is TRBD2 (6 bases). This CDR3 comprises 13 residues. Per the germline V gene, CDR1 is LGHDT and CDR2 is YNNKEL (reference sequence). V was cut by 4 bases and J by 7 bases, with 11 bases left in between. The CDR3 bases are TGTGCCAGCAGCCTTTGGGGGGACAACATTCAGTACTTC. This translates into CASSLWGDNIQYF.

The chain recombines TRBV7-8 with TRBJ1-5; 7 bases match TRBD1. The CDR3 extends over 16 amino acids. Germline V lookup: CDR1 SGHVS, CDR2 FQNEAQ. The V and J ends lost 5 bases and 0 bases, in that order; junction bases with no gene match: 7. CDR3 sequence (DNA): TGTGCCAGCAGCGTCGCAGGGGGTGCTAGCAATCAGCCCCAGCATTTT. Translated: CASSVAGGASNQPQHF.

This chain connects TRBV7-9 to TRBJ1-6; D unclear. CDR1 and CDR2 from the germline V gene are SEHNR and FQNEAQ (reference sequence). The V gene lost 1 base and the J gene lost 8 bases, with 6 bases spanning the gap. This CDR3 spans 13 amino acids. The DNA for the CDR3 is TGTGCCAGCAGCTTAGTAGCGGATTCACCCCTCCACTTT. Its translation: CASSLVADSPLHF.

The J gene is TRBJ1-1, the V gene TRBV6-5; D ambiguous. This CDR3 contains 14 residues. V was clipped by 5 bases and J by 5 bases, with 15 bases between them. Germline V gene lookup returns CDR1 MNHEY and CDR2 SVGAGI. The CDR3: CASSTQSALTEAFF. DNA for the CDR3: TGTGCCAGCAGTACACAGTCCGCTCTGACTGAAGCTTTCTTT.

As concerns this clone: Germline is not matched at one junction end, which may reflect a read error. The chain employs TRBV11-2 and TRBJ1-1; 7 bases line up with TRBD1. CDR3 length: 14 amino acids. In germline, CDR1 is SGHAT, CDR2 FQNNGV. In nucleotides, the CDR3 is TGTACCAGCAGCCCCGGGACAGTTTACACTGAAGCTTTCTTT. Protein sequence: CTSSPGTVYTEAFF.

J is TRBJ2-1 and V is TRBV19, with no clear D. Germline V gene data show CDR1 as LNHDA and CDR2 as SQIVND (reference sequence). The CDR3 contains 15 residues. Trimming removed 1 base from V and 5 bases from J, with 12 bases in between. The CDR3 spells CASSIGPQADNEQFF. DNA for the CDR3: TGTGCCAGTAGTATAGGCCCGCAGGCTGACAATGAGCAGTTCTTC.

CDR3 sequence: CASSLWDSTYGYTF. The CDR3, as DNA: TGTGCCAGCAGCTTGTGGGACAGTACCTATGGCTACACCTTC. The chain combines TRBV5-4 with TRBJ1-2, with 7 bases matching TRBD1. The CDR3 extends over 14 amino acids. Germline lookup yields CDR1 SGHNT and CDR2 YYREEE (reference sequence). Trimming removed 1 base from V and 4 bases from J; junction bases left unmatched: 4.

The rearrangement uses TRBV12-5 and TRBJ2-7; D gene uncertain. V was shortened by 5 bases and J by 3 bases, with 11 bases between the two germline ends. Germline V gene data show CDR1 as LGHNT and CDR2 as FRNRAP. There are 13 residues in the CDR3. CDR3 bases: TGTGCTAGTGGTCTAGGAGAAAGCTACGAGCAGTACTTC. This translates into CASGLGESYEQYF.

The V call is TRBV7-9, the J call TRBJ2-3, with 8 bases lining up with TRBD1. Germline V lookup: CDR1 SEHNR, CDR2 FQNEAQ (reference sequence). The CDR3 loop spans 14 amino acids. Trimming removed 5 bases from V and 5 bases from J; junction bases left unmatched: 6. The CDR3 loop reads CASSPTGVGDTQYF. The DNA for the CDR3 is TGTGCCAGCAGCCCGACAGGGGTGGGAGATACGCAGTATTTT.